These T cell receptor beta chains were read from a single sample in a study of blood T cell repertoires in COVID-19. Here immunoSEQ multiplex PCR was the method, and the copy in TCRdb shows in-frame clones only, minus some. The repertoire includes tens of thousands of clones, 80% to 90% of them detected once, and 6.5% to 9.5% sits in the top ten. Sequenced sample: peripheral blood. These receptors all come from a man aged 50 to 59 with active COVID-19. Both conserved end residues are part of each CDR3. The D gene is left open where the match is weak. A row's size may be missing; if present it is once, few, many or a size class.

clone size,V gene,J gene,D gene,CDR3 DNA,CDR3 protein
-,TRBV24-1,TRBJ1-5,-,TGTGCCACCAGCCGGGGGGAGGCAAGGGGTCAGCCCCAGCATTTT,CATSRGEARGQPQHF
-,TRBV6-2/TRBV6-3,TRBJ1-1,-,TGTGCCAGCAGTTCCTTCTTCAATGCGGGGAACACTGAAGCTTTCTTT,CASSSFFNAGNTEAFF
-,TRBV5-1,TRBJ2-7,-,TGCGCCAGCAGCCTGGACATAGCAGATACAACCTACGAGCAGTACTTC,CASSLDIADTTYEQYF
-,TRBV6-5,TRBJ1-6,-,TGTGCCAGCAGTTCCGGAGCGCCTTTTTATAATTCACCCCTCCACTTT,CASSSGAPFYNSPLHF
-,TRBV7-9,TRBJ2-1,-,TGTGCCAGCAGCAAAGCCTCGGCGGATCCATACAATGAGCAGTTCTTC,CASSKASADPYNEQFF
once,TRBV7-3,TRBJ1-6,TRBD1,TGTGCCAGCAGCCCAAGACAGGGAGGCACCCTCCACTTT,CASSPRQGGTLHF
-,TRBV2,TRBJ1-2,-,TGTGCCAGCAGTGTCTACAGGGCAAACTATGGCTACACCTTC,CASSVYRANYGYTF
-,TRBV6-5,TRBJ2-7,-,TGTGCCAGCAGTTACTTGTCCATCTCCTACGAGCAGTACTTC,CASSYLSISYEQYF
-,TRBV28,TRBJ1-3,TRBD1,TGTGCCAGCAGCCGTAGACAGGGGAACGGAAACACCATATATTTT,CASSRRQGNGNTIYF
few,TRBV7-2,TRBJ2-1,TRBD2,TGTGCCAGCAGCTTAGTGGGGACTAACAATGAGCAGTTCTTC,CASSLVGTNNEQFF
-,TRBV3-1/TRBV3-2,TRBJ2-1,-,TGTGCCAGCAGCCAAGACGGTCTCGCATTGGATGAGCAGTTCTTC,CASSQDGLALDEQFF
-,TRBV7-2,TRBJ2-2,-,TGTGCCAGCAGCCTATCTTACACCGGGGAGCTGTTTTTT,CASSLSYTGELFF
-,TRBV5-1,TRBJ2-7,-,TGCGCCAGCAGCCAAACGGGTCAAACCTACGAGCAGTACTTC,CASSQTGQTYEQYF
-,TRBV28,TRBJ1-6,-,TGTGCCAGCAGTTTATCGGTAATTTCGCCCCTCCACTTT,CASSLSVISPLHF
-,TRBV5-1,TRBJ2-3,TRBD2,TGCGCCAGCAGCTTGTTAGCGGGGGCTCAAGATACGCAGTATTTT,CASSLLAGAQDTQYF
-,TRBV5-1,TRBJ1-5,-,TGCGCCAGCAGCTTGGTTGGAGTTCAGCCCCAGCATTTT,CASSLVGVQPQHF
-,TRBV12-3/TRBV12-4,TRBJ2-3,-,TGTGCCAGCAGCTCTCGGGGGACAGATACGCAGTATTTT,CASSSRGTDTQYF
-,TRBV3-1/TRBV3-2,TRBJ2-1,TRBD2,TGTGCCAGCAGCCAAGAGGGAGTAGCGGGAGACAATGAGCAGTTCTTC,CASSQEGVAGDNEQFF
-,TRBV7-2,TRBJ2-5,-,TGTGCCAGCAGGAAGGGGGGGGGCCTGGAGACCCAGTACTTC,CASRKGGGLETQYF
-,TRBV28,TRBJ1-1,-,TGTGCCAGCAGTTCCTCGCTAATCTTT,CASSSSLIF
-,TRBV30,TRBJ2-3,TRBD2,TGTGCCTGGAGTGTACTTAGGACTAGCGGGAGGCTCAATACAGATACGCAGTATTTT,CAWSVLRTSGRLNTDTQYF
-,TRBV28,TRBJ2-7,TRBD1,TGTGCCAGCAGTTTACGACAGGGGAGCAGTGTAATAGGGCAGTACTTC,CASSLRQGSSVIGQYF
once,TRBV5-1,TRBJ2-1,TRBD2,TGCGCCAGCAGCCCCGGGACTAGCGCTGGTTCCTACAATGAGCAGTTCTTC,CASSPGTSAGSYNEQFF
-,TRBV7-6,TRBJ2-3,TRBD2,TGTGCCAGCAGCTTGACTACTAGCGACACAGATACGCAGTATTTT,CASSLTTSDTDTQYF
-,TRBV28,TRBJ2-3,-,TGTGCCAGCAGTTTCTCAGGTGGTACGCAGTATTTT,CASSFSGGTQYF
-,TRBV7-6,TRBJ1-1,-,TGTGCCAGCAGCTCCAGGTGGGACACTGAAGCTTTCTTT,CASSSRWDTEAFF
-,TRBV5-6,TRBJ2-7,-,TGTGCCAGCAGCATTAGCTCCTACGAGCAGTACTTC,CASSISSYEQYF
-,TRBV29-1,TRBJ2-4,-,TGCAGCGTTGAGTGGCAGGGTAGAAACATTCAGTACTTC,CSVEWQGRNIQYF
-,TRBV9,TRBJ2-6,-,TGTGCCAGCAGCTTCGACAGCTCTGGGGCCAACGTCCTGACTTTC,CASSFDSSGANVLTF
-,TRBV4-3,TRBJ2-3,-,TGCGCCAGCAGCCAAGTTTCTTCGTGGGGCGCAACAGATACGCAGTATTTT,CASSQVSSWGATDTQYF
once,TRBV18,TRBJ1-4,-,TGTGCCAGCTCACCAGTACCAATCACAGGGACCTCTAATGAAAAACTGTTTTTT,CASSPVPITGTSNEKLFF
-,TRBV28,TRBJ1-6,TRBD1,TGTGCCAGCAGTTTAAGTAGGACAGGGTCCTCACCCCTCCACTTT,CASSLSRTGSSPLHF
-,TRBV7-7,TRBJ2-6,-,TGTGCCAGCAGAACTTCTGGGGCCAACGTCCTGACTTTC,CASRTSGANVLTF
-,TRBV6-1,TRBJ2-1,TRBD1,TGTGCCAGCAGTGAAGGGACAGGGGGCTACAATGAGCAGTTCTTC,CASSEGTGGYNEQFF
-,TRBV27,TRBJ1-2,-,TGTGCCAGCAGTTTCCGACACGGTTCTACGGGCTACACCTTC,CASSFRHGSTGYTF
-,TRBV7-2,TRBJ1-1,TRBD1,TGTGCCAGCAGCTTAGGGACAGGGGCGAAAGGTGACACTGAAGCTTTCTTT,CASSLGTGAKGDTEAFF
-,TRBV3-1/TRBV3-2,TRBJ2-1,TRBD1,TGTGCCACCCTAGGGACAGGGGGTCACAATGAGCAGTTCTTC,CATLGTGGHNEQFF
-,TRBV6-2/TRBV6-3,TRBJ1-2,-,TGTGCCAGCAGTTACTCGATCTTCGTCGGGGGAAACTATGGCTACACCTTC,CASSYSIFVGGNYGYTF
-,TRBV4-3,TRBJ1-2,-,TGCGCCAGCAGCCAAGAAGGAACGAGGCGTAATAACTATGGCTACACCTTC,CASSQEGTRRNNYGYTF
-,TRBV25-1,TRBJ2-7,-,TGTGCCAGCAGTGACCCCGGAAGCCGAGGCTACGAGCAGTACTTC,CASSDPGSRGYEQYF
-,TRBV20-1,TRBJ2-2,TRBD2,TGCAGTGCTAGTGGTTCTAGCGGGAGACGAACCGGGGAGCTGTTTTTT,CSASGSSGRRTGELFF
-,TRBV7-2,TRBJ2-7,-,TGTGCCAGCAGCTTACATAGGAGCGAGCAGTACTTC,CASSLHRSEQYF
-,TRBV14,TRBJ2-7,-,TGTGCCACCGGTCGGCTAGGGGTCTTGGAGCAGTACTTC,CATGRLGVLEQYF